This is a list of T cell receptor beta chains from one sample in a study of CD8 T cells in Susac syndrome. MiXCR, run by TCRdb on the immunoSEQ multiplex PCR reads, gives a single entry per CDR3 protein. This table has about 110,000 distinct CDR3 sequences, approximately 95% appearing once. Sequencing used CD8+ T cells from PBMCs. The receptors were gathered from a human donor with Susac syndrome. CDR3s include the opening cysteine and the closing phenylalanine or tryptophan. A D gene is named only where the DNA matches it firmly. Size is omitted from some rows. Given values are once, few, many or a class for expanded clones.

-	TRBV5-4	-	TRBJ2-1	CASSLERAYNEQFF	TGTGCCAGCAGCTTGGAACGGGCCTACAATGAGCAGTTCTTC
-	TRBV3-1	TRBD2	TRBJ2-5	CASSQDFGGGVQETQYF	TGTGCCAGCAGCCAAGACTTTGGCGGGGGGGTCCAAGAGACCCAGTACTTC
-	TRBV13	-	TRBJ2-5	CASSQSPETQYF	TGTGCCTCCAGCCAGTCCCCGGAGACCCAGTACTTC
-	TRBV11-2	-	TRBJ1-1	CASRIGDTEAFF	TGTGCCAGCAGGATAGGGGACACTGAAGCTTTCTTT
-	TRBV15	-	TRBJ2-1	CATSRRREGNEQFF	TGTGCCACCAGCCGACGCAGGGAAGGAAATGAGCAGTTCTTC
-	TRBV9	TRBD2	TRBJ2-1	CASSSGGDEQFF	TGTGCCAGCAGCTCTGGGGGGGATGAGCAGTTCTTC
-	TRBV9	TRBD1	TRBJ1-2	CASSVVGQGNGYTF	TGTGCCAGCAGCGTAGTGGGACAGGGGAATGGCTACACCTTC
-	TRBV7-9	-	TRBJ1-1	CASSNRSTATEAFF	TGTGCCAGCAGCAACAGGTCAACGGCCACTGAAGCTTTCTTT
-	TRBV9	-	TRBJ2-1	CASSPRRVSSYNEQFF	TGTGCCAGCAGCCCAAGGAGGGTGAGCTCCTACAATGAGCAGTTCTTC
-	TRBV12-3/TRBV12-4	TRBD1	TRBJ2-1	CASSTGQINEQFF	TGTGCCAGCAGCACGGGACAGATCAATGAGCAGTTCTTC
-	TRBV5-1	-	TRBJ1-2	CASSLPDGVREGTSNYGYTF	TGCGCCAGCAGCTTGCCGGACGGGGTTAGAGAGGGAACGTCTAACTATGGCTACACCTTC
-	TRBV20-1	-	TRBJ2-3	CSARDIAAGDTQYF	TGCAGTGCTAGAGATATAGCGGCGGGGGATACGCAGTATTTT
-	TRBV29-1	-	TRBJ2-7	CSVFFPGTTTSYEQYF	TGCAGCGTTTTTTTCCCCGGGACAACGACCTCTTACGAGCAGTACTTC
-	TRBV5-1	TRBD1	TRBJ1-5	CASSEGQGGSIGNQPQHF	TGCGCCAGCAGCGAGGGACAGGGCGGCAGTATTGGCAATCAGCCCCAGCATTTT
-	TRBV5-5	-	TRBJ1-5	CASSHGAQGGWQPQHF	TGTGCCAGCAGTCATGGGGCACAGGGAGGATGGCAGCCCCAGCATTTT
once	TRBV12-3/TRBV12-4	-	TRBJ1-5	CASSLSVGKPQHF	TGTGCCAGCAGCCTATCGGTCGGGAAGCCCCAGCATTTT
-	TRBV7-9	TRBD1	TRBJ2-7	CASSMTGGSTYEQYF	TGTGCCAGCAGCATGACAGGGGGCTCAACCTACGAGCAGTACTTC
-	TRBV7-3	TRBD2	TRBJ2-4	CASSLLGTSGGLGKNIQYF	TGTGCCAGCAGCTTACTCGGGACTAGTGGGGGGTTAGGCAAAAACATTCAGTACTTC
-	TRBV6-2/TRBV6-3	-	TRBJ2-5	CASREPAQETQYF	TGTGCCAGCAGGGAGCCAGCACAAGAGACCCAGTACTTC
once	TRBV24-1	-	TRBJ2-5	CATSDSGEEETQYF	TGTGCCACCAGTGATTCAGGGGAGGAAGAGACCCAGTACTTC
-	TRBV2	TRBD1	TRBJ1-5	CASRAEGATQPQHF	TGTGCCAGCAGAGCGGAGGGGGCAACTCAGCCCCAGCATTTT
-	TRBV20-1	-	TRBJ2-5	CSARGGGGAETQYF	TGCAGTGCTAGGGGCGGAGGCGGGGCAGAGACCCAGTACTTC
once	TRBV11-2	-	TRBJ1-5	CASSPDGINQPQHF	TGTGCCAGCAGCCCTGACGGGATCAATCAGCCCCAGCATTTT
-	TRBV11-2	-	TRBJ2-2	CASIPPNTGELFF	TGTGCCAGCATCCCCCCGAACACCGGGGAGCTGTTTTTT